Listed below are T cell receptor beta chains from one sample, sequenced in a study of OX40 agonist ivuxolimab in advanced cancers. The method was immunoSEQ multiplex PCR; TCRdb's version includes in-frame clones alone and lacks a portion of them. The data show around 26,000 clones, almost 90% seen once. The sample was CD4+ or CD8+ T cells sorted from blood, taken in a trial of the OX40 agonist ivuxolimab. Receptors were obtained from an adult with an advanced solid tumor such as melanoma, head and neck, liver or kidney cancer. Both conserved end residues are part of each CDR3. A D gene is named only where the DNA matches it firmly. Clone size is shown for a subset of rows, as once, few, many or a class of expanded clone.

D gene: TRBD2; clone size: -; V gene: TRBV9; J gene: TRBJ2-1; CDR3 protein: CASSVGTSGGSSYNEQFF; CDR3 DNA: TGTGCCAGCAGCGTAGGGACTAGCGGGGGGAGCTCCTACAATGAGCAGTTCTTC
D gene: -; clone size: -; V gene: TRBV10-1; J gene: TRBJ2-7; CDR3 protein: CASSESNGQYEQYF; CDR3 DNA: TGCGCCAGCAGTGAGTCCAACGGCCAGTACGAGCAGTACTTC
D gene: -; clone size: -; V gene: TRBV5-1; J gene: TRBJ1-2; CDR3 protein: CASSPRQPSNYGYTF; CDR3 DNA: TGCGCCAGCAGCCCGCGACAGCCTTCTAACTATGGCTACACCTTC
D gene: TRBD1; clone size: once; V gene: TRBV29-1; J gene: TRBJ1-2; CDR3 protein: CSGAGLRDREFGYTF; CDR3 DNA: TGCAGCGGCGCGGGCCTCCGGGACAGGGAGTTTGGCTACACCTTC
D gene: -; clone size: -; V gene: TRBV4-1; J gene: TRBJ2-2; CDR3 protein: CASSLKSSGELFF; CDR3 DNA: TGCGCCAGCAGCCTGAAGAGCTCCGGGGAGCTGTTTTTT
D gene: -; clone size: -; V gene: TRBV4-1; J gene: TRBJ2-7; CDR3 protein: CASSQKFPGAYEQYF; CDR3 DNA: TGCGCCAGCAGCCAAAAGTTCCCTGGGGCCTACGAGCAGTACTTC
D gene: -; clone size: -; V gene: TRBV13; J gene: TRBJ2-7; CDR3 protein: CASSFREQYF; CDR3 DNA: TGTGCCAGCAGCTTCCGCGAGCAGTACTTC
D gene: -; clone size: -; V gene: TRBV6-5; J gene: TRBJ1-5; CDR3 protein: CASAITGESNQPQHF; CDR3 DNA: TGTGCCAGCGCAATCACAGGTGAAAGCAATCAGCCCCAGCATTTT
D gene: TRBD1; clone size: -; V gene: TRBV28; J gene: TRBJ1-1; CDR3 protein: CASSTDRENTEAFF; CDR3 DNA: TGTGCCAGCAGTACTGACAGGGAGAACACTGAAGCTTTCTTT
D gene: -; clone size: -; V gene: TRBV4-1; J gene: TRBJ2-7; CDR3 protein: CASSQDPGGVSYEQYF; CDR3 DNA: TGCGCCAGCAGCCAAGATCCCGGGGGAGTCTCCTACGAGCAGTACTTC
D gene: -; clone size: -; V gene: TRBV7-8; J gene: TRBJ1-1; CDR3 protein: CASSLRVQYTEAFF; CDR3 DNA: TGTGCCAGCAGCTTACGGGTACAGTACACTGAAGCTTTCTTT
D gene: -; clone size: -; V gene: TRBV27; J gene: TRBJ2-1; CDR3 protein: CASSLGGFHNEQFF; CDR3 DNA: TGTGCCAGCAGTTTAGGGGGGTTCCACAATGAGCAGTTCTTC
D gene: -; clone size: -; V gene: TRBV7-6; J gene: TRBJ2-7; CDR3 protein: CASSTHSYEQYF; CDR3 DNA: TGTGCCAGCAGCACACACTCCTACGAGCAGTACTTC
D gene: -; clone size: -; V gene: TRBV29-1; J gene: TRBJ1-1; CDR3 protein: CSVQGYEAFF; CDR3 DNA: TGCAGCGTGCAGGGATATGAAGCTTTCTTT
D gene: -; clone size: -; V gene: TRBV13; J gene: TRBJ1-3; CDR3 protein: CASSLGLHSGNTIYF; CDR3 DNA: TGTGCCAGCAGCTTAGGACTCCACTCTGGAAACACCATATATTTT
D gene: TRBD2; clone size: -; V gene: TRBV5-5; J gene: TRBJ2-7; CDR3 protein: CASSLPGLAGDGDEQYF; CDR3 DNA: TGTGCCAGCAGTTTACCGGGACTAGCGGGAGATGGGGACGAGCAGTACTTC
D gene: -; clone size: -; V gene: TRBV30; J gene: TRBJ2-5; CDR3 protein: CASGSLGTQYF; CDR3 DNA: TGTGCCTCCGGGTCGCTGGGGACCCAGTACTTC